This T cell receptor (beta chain) appears in the sequencing data of a study of CD8 T cells in Susac syndrome (dated by TCRdb to between 2017 and 2020). Background for the entire study: Of the Susac syndrome patients who were sequenced, roughly eight were in clinical remission while 5 or 6 had clinically active disease. At blood withdrawal, Susac syndrome patients were either therapy-naive, taking corticosteroids (in some cases with IVIg as well), or taking IVIg alone. Repertoire sequencing was used to test whether CD8+ T cell activation and differentiation in Susac syndrome was antigen driven. General conclusions and limits of the study: The CD4+ T cell repertoire of patients with Susac syndrome showed no detectable clonal expansion. The number of individuals in the TCR sequencing and HLA analysis was acknowledged as relatively small.

Based on the germline V gene, the CDR1 and CDR2 sequences are SGHVS and FQNEAQ. Trimming removed 6 bases from V and 5 bases from J, leaving 24 bases between the germline ends. The CDR3 numbers 17 residues from cysteine through phenylalanine. The CDR3 DNA has 51 bases and is translated from base 1. Peripheral blood CD8+ and CD4+ T cells from healthy donors, Susac syndrome patients and multiple sclerosis patients were profiled using high-throughput TCR beta sequencing. Susac syndrome patients met recently defined diagnostic criteria for definite or probable disease. Bulk CD8+ and CD4+ T cells were purified by magnetic negative isolation, while CD8+ TEMRA cells were enriched using FACS. Blood was collected in EDTA tubes and processed within 24 hours, with PBMCs isolated through density gradient centrifugation. PBMCs intended for TCR sequencing were cryopreserved in liquid nitrogen and were subsequently thawed in a 37 degrees C water bath. The sorted or isolated CD4+, CD8+ and CD8+ TEMRA cells had a purity of 90% or higher.

RNA was extracted using the RNeasy kit, and roughly 0.45 to 1 ug of the RNA was reverse transcribed with random hexamers. The immunoSEQ multiplex PCR assay, which covers 54 Vbeta and 13 Jbeta segments, was used to amplify TCR beta CDR3 regions. PCR amplification bias was corrected by using a synthetic template baseline for primer optimization and computational correction. The paper's data handling went like this. Reads were annotated to V, D and J genes per IMGT and analyzed with immunoSEQ Analyzer, keeping only productive sequences. To calculate clonality, Shannon entropy was normalized by log2 of the number of productive unique sequences and then subtracted from one. Public and private clones were assessed among the 100 most prevalent clones of each patient and control. Susac-specific clones were defined as absent from healthy and MS cohorts, around 970 published viral clones and other ImmuneACCESS disease sequences. TCRdb ran its own pipeline on the public reads, namely fastp trimming at Q25 and MiXCR clone calling, and kept in-frame beta chains. Each CDR3 protein appears once, grouped with its most common genes and DNA. In this record, the V and J calls reflect TCRdb's handling and not the investigators' own analysis. The sample table lists some 210,000 distinct CDR3 sequences, over 90% of them with a count of one. The top ten hold around 0.16% of the sample.

To note about this clonotype: What this receptor recognizes is not known. No much larger clone is present one base from it, and per-base qualities are unavailable.

In this chain, TRBV7-8 is recombined with TRBJ2-3, with a weak D call of TRBD2 (5 bases match). Sequencing was carried out using CD4+ T cells from PBMCs. This receptor was taken from a human donor with Susac syndrome. The sequenced DNA is TGTGCCAGCAGTCCCCTCGGCACTGGACTTGGATTAGATACGCAGTATTTT. Its amino acids are CASSPLGTGLGLDTQYF.